The next 15 T cell receptor beta chains were all read from a single sample in a study of PD-1 blockade in classical Hodgkin lymphoma (dated by TCRdb to the early 2020s). Library prep was done by the immunoSEQ multiplex PCR assay. Not all clones reach the TCRdb copy of this immuneACCESS table, which keeps in-frame sequences only. Checked studies attribute under half of the gap to unresolved V genes and leave the rest unexplained. The sample table records some 95,000 clones; about nine tenths of these occur just once. The ten largest account for roughly 3% of the sample. The sample's time point label is to be understood as: cycle 4 day 1 (C4D1), after five to seven weeks of nivolumab. Every trial patient had relapsed after autologous stem cell transplantation, and cohorts A, B and C differed in prior brentuximab vedotin exposure. This specimen consisted of peripheral blood mononuclear cells (PBMCs), obtained before the fourth cycle of nivolumab. Source of these receptors: a human donor with classical Hodgkin lymphoma.

The chain carries TRBV5-4 and TRBJ2-3; TRBD2 matches 9 bases. CDR1 SGHNT and CDR2 YYREEE come from the germline V gene (reference sequence). V lost 1 base to trimming and J lost 6 bases; unmatched junction nucleotides: 6. This CDR3 comprises 15 residues. CDR3 sequence (DNA): TGTGCCAGCAGCTTGATCCTAGCGGGGACGGATACGCAGTATTTT. Amino acid sequence: CASSLILAGTDTQYF.

The V call is TRBV15, the J call TRBJ1-1; D gene uncertain. The length of the CDR3 is 13 residues. Per the germline V gene, CDR1 is LNHNV and CDR2 is YYDKDF (reference sequence). Trimming pared 0 bases from V and 1 base from J, leaving 3 bases between. The CDR3 nucleotides are TGTGCCACCAGCAGAGAAAGGAACACTGAAGCTTTCTTT. It codes for CATSRERNTEAFF.

The rearrangement joins TRBV9 to TRBJ2-3; 7 bases line up with TRBD1. Germline CDR1 reads SGDLS; CDR2 reads YYNGEE. The CDR3 totals 15 residues. V lost 4 bases to trimming and J lost 4 bases; unmatched junction nucleotides: 9. CDR3 amino acids: CASSYNLGQPDTQYF. DNA of the CDR3: TGTGCCAGCAGCTATAACCTGGGACAGCCAGATACGCAGTATTTT. The full variable domain, in which reference TRBV9 and TRBJ2-3 provide the parts outside the CDR3, is DSGVTQTPKHLITATGQRVTLRCSPRSGDLSVYWYQQSLDQGLQFLIQYYNGEERAKGNILERFSAQQFPDLHSELNLSSLELGDSALYFCASSYNLGQPDTQYFGPGTRLTVL.

As for this clone: The junction shows a germline mismatch at one end, possibly a read error. The chain joins TRBV6-6 to TRBJ2-5; TRBD1 aligns across 10 bases. The V gene's germline CDR1 is MNHNY and CDR2 SVGAGI (reference sequence). This CDR3 is 15 amino acids long. The CDR3 reads CAISESTGGIETQYF. The CDR3 DNA reads as TGTGCCATCAGTGAGTCGACAGGGGGCATAGAGACCCAGTACTTC.

The chain carries TRBV19 and TRBJ1-5, with TRBD1 identical over 7 bases. The V and J ends lost 7 bases and 4 bases, in that order; junction bases with no gene match: 13. The CDR3 sequence is 16 residues long. In germline, CDR1 is LNHDA, CDR2 SQIVND (reference sequence). The CDR3 protein is CASNSLPGQRNQPQHF. For the CDR3, the DNA is TGTGCCAGTAATAGCCTTCCGGGACAGCGAAATCAGCCCCAGCATTTT. The variable domain in full, with the rest retrieved from reference TRBV19 and TRBJ1-5, is DGGITQSPKYLFRKEGQNVTLSCEQNLNHDAMYWYRQDPGQGLRLIYYSQIVNDFQKGDIAEGYSVSREKKESFPLTVTSAQKNPTAFYLCASNSLPGQRNQPQHFGDGTRLSIL.

This chain connects TRBV18 to TRBJ2-6, with D possibly called TRBD1 or TRBD2 (6 bases each). The V end was cut by 2 bases, the J end by 2 bases, with 19 bases between. The germline V gene has CDR1 KGHSH and CDR2 LQKENI. CDR3 length: 19 amino acids. CDR3 bases: TGTGCCAGCTCACCATACCGGGGGCGGGGAAACCCTGGGGCCAACGTCCTGACTTTC. It encodes CASSPYRGRGNPGANVLTF.

As DNA, the CDR3 is TGCGCCAGCAGCCCCCGGGACTCCAGTCGAGAGACCCAGTACTTC. The encoded protein is CASSPRDSSRETQYF. The chain recombines TRBV5-1 with TRBJ2-5; D might be TRBD2 (6 bases). Germline CDR1 is SGHRS and CDR2 is YFSETQ. This CDR3 contains 15 residues. Trimming removed 4 bases from V and 4 bases from J, with 17 bases in between.

The CDR3 nucleotides are TGTGCCAGCAGCTTGCTGAACTCCTATAATTCACCCCTCCACTTT. Translation gives CASSLLNSYNSPLHF. This sequence joins TRBV5-6 and TRBJ1-6; no firm D call. The CDR3 has 15 amino acids. Looked up from germline, CDR1 is SGHDT and CDR2 is YYEEEE. Trimming stripped 1 base from V and 0 bases from J, with 5 bases between.

The chain joins TRBV19 to TRBJ1-5; D gene ambiguous. Per germline, CDR1 LNHDA and CDR2 SQIVND (reference sequence). V was cut by 2 bases and J by 0 bases, with 11 bases left in between. This CDR3 contains 16 residues. CDR3 DNA sequence: TGTGCCAGTAGTATATACGGTCAGCTTAGCAATCAGCCCCAGCATTTT. Translated, it gives CASSIYGQLSNQPQHF.

V and J are TRBV6-1 and TRBJ2-1; D unclear. There are 13 residues in the CDR3. CDR1 MNHNS and CDR2 SASEGT come from the germline V gene. V was shortened by 2 bases and J by 3 bases, with 5 bases between the two germline ends. The CDR3 region has the DNA TGTGCCAGCAGTGAACAGGTCTACAATGAGCAGTTCTTC. Amino acids: CASSEQVYNEQFF.

Worth noting for this clone: Other nucleotide sequences in the sample specify the same CDR3. V is TRBV7-9 and J is TRBJ2-2; D unresolved. Trimming removed 2 bases at V and 6 bases at J, with 4 bases between. CDR3 length: 12 residues. Germline V gene data show CDR1 as SEHNR and CDR2 as FQNEAQ (reference sequence). The CDR3 protein is CASSLLAGELFF. The CDR3 coding sequence is TGTGCCAGCAGCTTACTTGCCGGGGAGCTGTTTTTT.

The chain recombines TRBV10-3 with TRBJ1-2; TRBD1 aligns across 9 bases. The V gene end was trimmed by 4 bases and the J gene end by 0 bases; junction bases not matched to a gene: 3. This CDR3 spans 15 amino acids. Germline lookup yields CDR1 ENHRY and CDR2 SYGVKD. The CDR3 here is CAISGGTGPNYGYTF. Here the CDR3 DNA reads TGTGCCATCAGTGGCGGGACAGGGCCTAACTATGGCTACACCTTC.

The V gene is TRBV7-2, the J gene TRBJ1-1; D unresolved. The germline V gene has CDR1 SGHTA and CDR2 FQGNSA. This CDR3 spans 14 amino acids. V gave up 1 base and J gave up 5 bases, with 11 bases separating them. The DNA for the CDR3 is TGTGCCAGCAGCTTAGGGGTAGTTAGTACTGAAGCTTTCTTT. Translated, it gives CASSLGVVSTEAFF. The full variable domain, completed using reference TRBV7-2 and TRBJ1-1, is GAGVSQSPSNKVTEKGKDVELRCDPISGHTALYWYRQSLGQGLEFLIYFQGNSAPDKSGLPSDRFSAERTGGSVSTLTIQRTQQEDSAVYLCASSLGVVSTEAFFGQGTRLTVV.

DNA for the CDR3: TGTGCCAGTAGTATAAACCCTTCCAAGAACACTGAAGCTTTCTTT. Its translation: CASSINPSKNTEAFF. The chain uses TRBV19 and TRBJ1-1; D is unclear. V lost 2 bases to trimming and J lost 1 base, with 11 bases between them. CDR3 length: 15 residues. Germline values: CDR1 LNHDA, CDR2 SQIVND (reference sequence).

The chain couples TRBV10-3 to TRBJ2-1; D remains ambiguous. In germline, CDR1 is ENHRY, CDR2 SYGVKD. CDR3 length equals 15 residues. Deletions cut 6 bases from V and 0 bases from J, with 12 bases between. CDR3 in amino acids: CAIRDHSASYNEQFF. The CDR3 DNA reads TGTGCCATCAGAGACCACTCGGCCTCCTACAATGAGCAGTTCTTC.